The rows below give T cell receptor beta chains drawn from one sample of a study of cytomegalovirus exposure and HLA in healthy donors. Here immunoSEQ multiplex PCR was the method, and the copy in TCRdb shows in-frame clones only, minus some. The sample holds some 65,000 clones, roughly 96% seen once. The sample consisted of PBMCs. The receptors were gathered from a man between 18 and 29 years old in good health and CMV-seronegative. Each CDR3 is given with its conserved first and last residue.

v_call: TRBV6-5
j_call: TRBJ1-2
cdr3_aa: CASSDNRYGYTF

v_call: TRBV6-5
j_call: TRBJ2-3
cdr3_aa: CASSYRGLGTDTQYF

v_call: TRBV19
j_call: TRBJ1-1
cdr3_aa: CASSIFLSRNTEAFF

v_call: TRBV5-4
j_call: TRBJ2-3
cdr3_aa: CASSLEWTGDSATTDTQYF

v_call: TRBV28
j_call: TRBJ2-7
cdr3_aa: CATGRGTHEQYF

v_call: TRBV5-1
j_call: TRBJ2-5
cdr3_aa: CASSPLGRVGYQETQYF

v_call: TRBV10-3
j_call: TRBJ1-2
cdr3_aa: CAISTGTGDYGYTF

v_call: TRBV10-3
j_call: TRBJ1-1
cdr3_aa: CAISESLASEAFF

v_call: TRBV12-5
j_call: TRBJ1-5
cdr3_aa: CASGFTTDNYSNQPQHF

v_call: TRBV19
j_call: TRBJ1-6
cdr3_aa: CASGTGTGSSYNSPLHF

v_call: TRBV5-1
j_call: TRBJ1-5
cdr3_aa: CASSLSGISNQPQHF

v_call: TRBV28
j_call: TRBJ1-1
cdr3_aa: CASSRTGNTEAFF

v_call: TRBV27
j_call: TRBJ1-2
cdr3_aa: CASSFGTGRGYTF

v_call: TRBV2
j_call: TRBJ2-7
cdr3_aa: CASSAAGAYEQYF

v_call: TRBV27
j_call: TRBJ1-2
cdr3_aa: CASSSPNRNYGYTF

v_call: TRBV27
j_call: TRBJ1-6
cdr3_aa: CASGQGWNSPLHF

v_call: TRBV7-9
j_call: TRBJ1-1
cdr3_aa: CASSLTLNTEAFF

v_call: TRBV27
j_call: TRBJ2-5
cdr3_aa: CASSSSSGRGETQYF

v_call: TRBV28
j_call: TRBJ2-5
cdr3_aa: CASSFEGLETQYF

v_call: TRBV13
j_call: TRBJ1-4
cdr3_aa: CASSLGLTGEWEKLFF